A selection of T cell receptor beta chains follows, all from one sample in a study of identical twins. Via MiXCR, TCRdb re-called the 5' RACE reads, giving one row per CDR3 protein. In the table there are hundreds of thousands of distinct CDR3 sequences, roughly 7% of which are singletons. This sample also belongs to another study, concerning yellow fever vaccine responses in identical twins.

The sequenced sample was memory (CD45RO+) T cells sorted from blood. These receptor sequences come from a woman under 30 in good health. Both conserved end residues are part of each CDR3. A D gene is named only where the DNA matches it firmly. Clone size is shown for a subset of rows, as once, few, many or a class of expanded clone.

d_call	v_call	j_call	clone_size	cdr3_nt	cdr3_aa
-	TRBV28	TRBJ2-6	-	TGTGCCAGCAGTAATCTACTGGGACGCGATTCTTCTGGGGCCAACGTCCTGACTTTC	CASSNLLGRDSSGANVLTF
-	TRBV7-9	TRBJ1-1	many	TGTGCCAGCAGCTTACGGTTGGGGGGGCAGGGTGCTGAAGCTTTCTTT	CASSLRLGGQGAEAFF
-	TRBV7-3	TRBJ1-1	many	TGTGCCAGCAGCCAAGACGGAATGAACACTGAAGCTTTCTTT	CASSQDGMNTEAFF
TRBD1	TRBV5-1	TRBJ1-4	many	TGCGCCAGCAGCTGGACAGGGAAAGGAGATGAAAAACTGTTTTTT	CASSWTGKGDEKLFF
TRBD1	TRBV2	TRBJ2-7	few	TGTGCCAGCAGTGAAGAGGGGGCTACGGGCGAGCAGTACTTC	CASSEEGATGEQYF
-	TRBV28	TRBJ2-6	many	TGTGCCAGCAGCGGCGGAGGTGTCTCTGGGGCCAACGTCCTGACTTTC	CASSGGGVSGANVLTF
-	TRBV20-1	TRBJ1-4	many	TGCAGTGCTAGAGGGCAGGGGGAAAAACTGTTTTTT	CSARGQGEKLFF
-	TRBV20-1	TRBJ1-5	few	TGCAGTGCTAGACGTGGGGGGGGGTACACAGATACGCAGCATTTT	CSARRGGGYTDTQHF
-	TRBV7-3	TRBJ2-1	-	TGTGCCAGCAGCTTAGTGGGGGGAGAATACAATGAGCAGTTCTTC	CASSLVGGEYNEQFF
TRBD2	TRBV6-5	TRBJ2-1	-	TGTGCCAGCAGTTATTCCGGACTAGCGGGGGGCGATGAGCAGTTCTTC	CASSYSGLAGGDEQFF
-	TRBV7-9	TRBJ2-3	-	TGTGCCAGCAGGCAGGGAGCATTCGCAGATACGCAGTATTTT	CASRQGAFADTQYF
-	TRBV10-3	TRBJ1-5	many	TGTGCCATCAGAACGTCGGACAATCAGCCCCAGCATTTT	CAIRTSDNQPQHF
TRBD1	TRBV25-1	TRBJ2-3	many	TGTGCCAGCAGTCGGACAGGGAAGCAGTATTTT	CASSRTGKQYF
-	TRBV28	TRBJ2-5	-	TGTGCCAGCAGACAGACAGTCCTCCAAGAGACCCAGTACTTC	CASRQTVLQETQYF
-	TRBV5-1	TRBJ2-5	few	TGCGCCAGCAGCGTACAGGTGTCCCAAGAGACCCAGTACTTC	CASSVQVSQETQYF
TRBD2	TRBV7-9	TRBJ2-5	few	TGTGCCAGCAGTAGGGGGACTAGCGGTAAAGAGACCCAGTACTTC	CASSRGTSGKETQYF
-	TRBV24-1	TRBJ2-6	many	TGTGCCACCAGCCCTCCTGGGGCCAACGTCCTGACTTTC	CATSPPGANVLTF
-	TRBV7-9	TRBJ2-2	many	TGTGCCAGCAGCTCGTCCGGTGGGGAAGGCGCCGGGGAGCTGTTTTTT	CASSSSGGEGAGELFF
TRBD1	TRBV10-3	TRBJ1-4	many	TGTGCCATCAGTGAGACTGGGACAGGGGATCAAAAACTGTTTTTT	CAISETGTGDQKLFF
-	TRBV5-1	TRBJ1-1	many	TGCGCCAGCACCCCAACCCCCGGGGGCACTGAAGCTTTCTTT	CASTPTPGGTEAFF
TRBD2	TRBV12-3/TRBV12-4	TRBJ2-1	few	TGTGCCAGCACCCTGGGACTAGCGGGCAATGAGCAGTTCTTC	CASTLGLAGNEQFF
-	TRBV20-1	TRBJ1-1	-	TGCAGTGCTAGGGGCGGAGGGCGGGACACTGAAGCTTTCTTT	CSARGGGRDTEAFF
TRBD2	TRBV6-5	TRBJ2-1	many	TGTGCCAGCAGTTATGTTTCTAGCGGGTCAGGTGAGCAGTTCTTC	CASSYVSSGSGEQFF
TRBD2	TRBV7-3	TRBJ2-7	-	TGTGCCAGCAGCACAAGGGGGACTAGCGGCCTACCCTCCTACGAGCAGTACTTC	CASSTRGTSGLPSYEQYF
-	TRBV20-1	TRBJ2-3	-	TGCAGTGCCATCTGGCTAGCCGGTAGCACAGATACGCAGTATTTT	CSAIWLAGSTDTQYF
-	TRBV7-8	TRBJ1-4	-	TGTGCCAGCAGCTTGGGGGCTGGGAGGGAAAAACTGTTTTTT	CASSLGAGREKLFF
-	TRBV29-1	TRBJ2-3	many	TGCAGCGCTTCCGGAACTGGAGATACGCAGTATTTT	CSASGTGDTQYF
-	TRBV6-5	TRBJ1-5	-	TGTGCCAGCAGTTCCCCCAAGGACCTGGAGGCCCAGCATTTT	CASSSPKDLEAQHF
-	TRBV18	TRBJ2-2	-	TGTGCCAGCTCCGGACTAGGACAGATGAACACCGGGGAGCTGTTTTTT	CASSGLGQMNTGELFF
TRBD2	TRBV12-3/TRBV12-4	TRBJ2-7	many	TGTGCCAGCAGTTCTTCCACTAGCGGTAGCTCCTACGAGCAGTACTTC	CASSSSTSGSSYEQYF
-	TRBV9	TRBJ2-5	-	TGTGCCAGCAGCCTAGACAGGCCAGGGCAAGAGACCCAGTACTTC	CASSLDRPGQETQYF
TRBD1	TRBV4-1	TRBJ2-5	-	TGCGCCAGCAGCCCTGGGACAGGGGGCATAGAGACCCAGTACTTC	CASSPGTGGIETQYF
TRBD1	TRBV20-1	TRBJ2-7	few	TGCAGTGCTAGACGGGACAGAGCCTACGAGCAGTACTTC	CSARRDRAYEQYF
-	TRBV2	TRBJ1-1	-	TGTGCCAGCAGCGCCGACAAGAACACTGAAGCTTTCTTT	CASSADKNTEAFF
-	TRBV5-1	TRBJ2-2	-	TGCGCCAGCAGGAGGAGGGACGGGAACACCGGGGAGCTGTTTTTT	CASRRRDGNTGELFF
TRBD1	TRBV27	TRBJ2-3	many	TGTGCCAGCAGTTTAAAGGGGGCAAACACAGATACGCAGTATTTT	CASSLKGANTDTQYF
TRBD1	TRBV6-1	TRBJ1-2	few	TGTGCCAGCAGTCCCCGGACAGGGCTATTCTATGGCTACACCTTC	CASSPRTGLFYGYTF
-	TRBV12-3/TRBV12-4	TRBJ1-2	many	TGTGCCAGCAGTTTGGACAGCGGTTATGGCTACACCTTC	CASSLDSGYGYTF
TRBD1	TRBV28	TRBJ2-1	many	TGTGCCAGCAGGTCGGGACAGGGGCCGTACAATGAGCAGTTCTTC	CASRSGQGPYNEQFF
-	TRBV10-3	TRBJ2-1	many	TGTGCCATCAGTGAGTCCCGGGACTTTGAGCAGTTCTTC	CAISESRDFEQFF
-	TRBV19	TRBJ2-2	few	TGTGCCAGTACGGATCGGCGGGAGCTGTTTTTT	CASTDRRELFF
TRBD1	TRBV28	TRBJ2-1	many	TGTGCCAGCAGTTTAGGGATGACAGGGTTGGTGGTCCGGGTCGGTAGACAGTTCTTC	CASSLGMTGLVVRVGRQFF
TRBD1	TRBV6-1	TRBJ2-7	-	TGTGCCAGCAGTCGTCCGGGACAGGGAGCCTACGAGCAGTACTTC	CASSRPGQGAYEQYF
-	TRBV24-1	TRBJ2-1	few	TGTGCCACCAGTGATTTGACAGACAACAATGAGCAGTTCTTC	CATSDLTDNNEQFF
-	TRBV10-3	TRBJ2-7	-	TGTGCCACCAGCGCCCCAACAGGGAACTCCTACGAGCAGTACTTC	CATSAPTGNSYEQYF
-	TRBV7-9	TRBJ2-1	many	TGTGCCAGCAGTTCACCCCGTCCCGAATACAATGAGCAGTTCTTC	CASSSPRPEYNEQFF
TRBD1	TRBV20-1	TRBJ2-1	many	TGCAGTGCTCCAGCCGGGACAGCGATTAACAATGAGCAGTTCTTC	CSAPAGTAINNEQFF
TRBD1	TRBV6-5	TRBJ1-2	many	TGTGCCAGCAGTTACTCGGCGGGACAGGGTAAAGGCTACACCTTC	CASSYSAGQGKGYTF
-	TRBV12-3/TRBV12-4	TRBJ2-1	many	TGTGCCAGCAGTTTAAGTACAGGCCCCAATGAGCAGTTCTTC	CASSLSTGPNEQFF
-	TRBV12-3/TRBV12-4	TRBJ2-7	many	TGTGCCAGCAACACGGGGGCCTACGTGGAGCAGTACTTC	CASNTGAYVEQYF
-	TRBV5-6	TRBJ2-1	many	TGTGCCAGCAGATTTTGGAGCGCCCTTTACAATGAGCAGTTCTTC	CASRFWSALYNEQFF
-	TRBV20-1	TRBJ2-3	few	TGCAGTGCTAGAGATGCTAGGTTGGATACGCAGTATTTT	CSARDARLDTQYF
TRBD2	TRBV12-3/TRBV12-4	TRBJ2-1	few	TGTGCCACTCAGGATCGGACTAGCGGGGGATCGGGGTACAATGAGCAGTTCTTC	CATQDRTSGGSGYNEQFF
TRBD2	TRBV10-2	TRBJ2-7	few	TGCGCCAGCCTGACTAGCGGGAGGGCCGAGCAGTACTTC	CASLTSGRAEQYF
-	TRBV10-3	TRBJ2-3	-	TGTGCCATCAGTGAGTCAGTCGCGGGAGATACGCAGTATTTT	CAISESVAGDTQYF